The next 25 T cell receptor beta chains were all read from a single sample in a study of T cells expressing NK-cell markers. TCRdb re-called the 5' RACE reads; one entry per CDR3 protein, DNA not given. The sample's table shows 120,000 to 150,000 distinct CDR3 sequences. Sequenced input: blood T cells: a sorted CD56 or NKG2C T cell subset, CD4+ or CD8+ T cells, or bulk PBMC T cells (not recorded which). These receptors originate from a young man in good health.

The V and J genes are TRBV29-1 and TRBJ1-3; TCRdb selects TRBD1, and the lack of DNA leaves this call unchecked. Germline CDR1 is SQVTM and CDR2 is ANQGSEA. CDR3 length equals 15 residues. The CDR3 sequence is CSVVYPGPEGNTIYF.

The chain employs TRBV12-3 or TRBV12-4 and TRBJ2-1; TCRdb designates TRBD2, a call that cannot be tested without DNA. The CDR3 runs 16 residues. The CDR3 sequence is CASSLASLAGAHEQFF.

J is TRBJ2-1 and V is TRBV12-3 or TRBV12-4; TCRdb reports TRBD1, a call that lacks DNA to check it against. The CDR3 totals 16 residues. The CDR3 protein is CASSLALGEGDNEQFF.

This sequence joins TRBV7-3 and TRBJ2-2; as DNA is missing, the TRBD1 call by TCRdb cannot be tested. The CDR3 loop spans 16 amino acids. CDR1 is SGHTA, CDR2 FQGTGA, per germline. CDR3 sequence reads: CASSRAGTRVTGELFF.

This chain joins TRBV10-3 and TRBJ1-5. The CDR3 extends over 15 amino acids. Germline V lookup: CDR1 ENHRY, CDR2 SYGVKD. Here the CDR3 reads CASGGGEFSNQPQHF.

The V and J genes are TRBV2 and TRBJ1-2. The length of the CDR3 is 11 residues. Germline values: CDR1 SNHLY, CDR2 FYNNEI. The CDR3 reads CANPRGYGYTF. Drawing the rest from reference TRBV2 and TRBJ1-2, the complete variable domain is EPEVTQTPSHQVTQMGQEVILRCVPISNHLYFYWYRQILGQKVEFLVSFYNNEISEKSEIFDDQFSVERPDGSNFTLKIRSTKLEDSAMYFCANPRGYGYTFGSGTRLTVV.

The chain employs TRBV29-1 and TRBJ2-1; TCRdb outputs TRBD2, but without DNA this stays unchecked. Germline V lookup: CDR1 SQVTM, CDR2 ANQGSEA. The CDR3 has 17 amino acids. The chain's CDR3 is CSVAGDPGLAGLNEQFF.

The gene calls are TRBV6-5 and TRBJ1-6. Germline values: CDR1 MNHEY, CDR2 SVGAGI. This CDR3 spans 14 amino acids. This CDR3 reads CASSYSPHSSPLHF.

This sequence joins TRBV14 and TRBJ1-1; the D gene TCRdb calls, TRBD1, cannot be checked with no DNA. The CDR3 contains 13 residues. The germline V gene encodes CDR1 SGHDN and CDR2 FVKESK. This chain's CDR3 is CASSPQGALEAFF.

This rearrangement joins TRBV7-9 to TRBJ2-1; no DNA is available, so the TRBD2 call from TCRdb remains unchecked. This CDR3 contains 15 residues. Germline CDR1 reads SEHNR; CDR2 reads FQNEAQ (reference sequence). The CDR3 sequence is CASSSGGEAYNEQFF.

The chain recombines TRBV6-1 with TRBJ1-2; TCRdb indicates TRBD1, and absent DNA this call remains unverified. Germline CDR1 is MNHNS and CDR2 is SASEGT. The CDR3 sequence is 14 residues long. The CDR3 protein is CATQGGQGDYGYTF.

V and J are TRBV30 and TRBJ2-3; TCRdb selects TRBD2, and the lack of DNA leaves this call unchecked. Germline assignment: CDR1 GTSNPN and CDR2 SVGIG (reference sequence). This CDR3 comprises 11 residues. This chain's CDR3 is CAWEGTNTQYF.

The chain carries TRBV6-1 and TRBJ1-2; the TCRdb call, TRBD1, lacks DNA for checking. The CDR3 has 16 residues. The V gene's germline CDR1 is MNHNS and CDR2 SASEGT. CDR3 amino acids: CASSQALAGGDYGYTF.

V and J are TRBV25-1 and TRBJ1-1; TCRdb outputs TRBD1, but without DNA this stays unchecked. Germline V gives CDR1 MGHDK, CDR2 SYGVNS. The CDR3 totals 13 residues. Here the CDR3 reads CASSDDRGRGAFF.

This chain uses TRBV12-3 or TRBV12-4 with TRBJ2-2; lacking DNA, the TRBD2 call made by TCRdb goes unchecked. CDR3 size: 15 residues. CDR3 in amino acids: CASHFEREDTGELFF.

This chain uses TRBV18 with TRBJ2-1; as DNA is missing, the TRBD1 call by TCRdb cannot be tested. Per germline, CDR1 KGHSH and CDR2 LQKENI. The CDR3 contains 15 residues. CDR3 loop: CASSGRDRDGHEQFF.

The V gene is TRBV27, the J gene TRBJ2-3; TCRdb reports TRBD1, a call that lacks DNA to check it against. The V gene's germline CDR1 is MNHEY and CDR2 SMNVEV (reference sequence). The CDR3 totals 14 residues. The CDR3: CASSPGGSSDTQYF.

The J gene is TRBJ2-1, the V gene TRBV7-2; TCRdb's D call, TRBD2, is unchecked because there is no DNA. The CDR3 is 13 amino acids. The germline CDR1 and CDR2 sequences are SGHTA and FQGNSA. CDR3 loop: CASSPGLEIEQFF.

The chain employs TRBV11-2 and TRBJ2-1; absent DNA, TCRdb's TRBD2 call cannot be checked. CDR1 SGHAT and CDR2 FQNNGV come from the germline V gene. The CDR3 spans 16 residues. This CDR3 is CASSWGAGLAGDEQFF.

The V gene is TRBV5-1, the J gene TRBJ2-7. CDR3 length: 14 residues. Germline CDR1 and CDR2: SGHRS and YFSETQ. CDR3 protein: CASSLDRLADEQYF.

This rearrangement joins TRBV11-2 to TRBJ2-7; TCRdb lists TRBD2, though no DNA is available to test this call. Per the germline V gene, CDR1 is SGHAT and CDR2 is FQNNGV. The CDR3 runs 14 residues. The CDR3 here is CASSSGLEANEQYF.

The chain has TRBV27 and TRBJ2-1; TCRdb gives TRBD2 as the D gene, but with no DNA this cannot be confirmed. Germline lookup yields CDR1 MNHEY and CDR2 SMNVEV (reference sequence). The CDR3 runs 14 residues. The chain's CDR3 is CASQGLGTYNEQFF.

The chain is built from TRBV24-1 and TRBJ1-1; TCRdb's D call of TRBD1 is untestable without DNA. CDR3 length: 13 residues. Germline CDR1 KGHDR, CDR2 SFDVKD. CDR3 amino acids: CATSSGLNTEAFF.

The chain has TRBV6-1 and TRBJ1-5. The CDR3 runs 17 residues. Germline V gene data show CDR1 as MNHNS and CDR2 as SASEGT. CDR3 region: CASSEGGVSGYNQPQHF.

The chain recombines TRBV29-1 with TRBJ1-2; the TRBD1 assignment by TCRdb is unverifiable without DNA. The germline CDR1 and CDR2 sequences are SQVTM and ANQGSEA. This CDR3 spans 12 amino acids. The chain's CDR3 is CSATGQEYGYTF.